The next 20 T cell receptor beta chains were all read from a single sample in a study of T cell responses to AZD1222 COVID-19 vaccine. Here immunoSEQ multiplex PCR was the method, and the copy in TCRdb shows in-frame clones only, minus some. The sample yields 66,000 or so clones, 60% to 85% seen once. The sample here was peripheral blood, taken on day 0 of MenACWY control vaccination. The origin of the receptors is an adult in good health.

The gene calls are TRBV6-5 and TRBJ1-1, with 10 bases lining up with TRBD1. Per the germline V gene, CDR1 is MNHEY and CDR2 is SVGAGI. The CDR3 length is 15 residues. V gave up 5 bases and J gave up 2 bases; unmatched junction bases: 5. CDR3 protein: CASSPRTGGNTEAFF. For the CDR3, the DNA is TGTGCCAGCAGTCCGCGGACAGGGGGTAACACTGAAGCTTTCTTT.

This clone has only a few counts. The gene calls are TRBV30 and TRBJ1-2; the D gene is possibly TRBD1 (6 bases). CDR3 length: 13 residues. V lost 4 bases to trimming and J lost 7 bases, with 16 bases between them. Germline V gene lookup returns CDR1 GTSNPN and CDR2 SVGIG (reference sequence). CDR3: CAWTGGGLGGYTF. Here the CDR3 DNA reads TGTGCCTGGACAGGAGGGGGACTGGGTGGCTACACCTTC. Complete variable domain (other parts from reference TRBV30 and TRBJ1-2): SQTIHQWPATLVQPVGSPLSLECTVEGTSNPNLYWYRQAAGRGLQLLFYSVGIGQISSEVPQNLSASRPQDRQFILSSKKLLLSDSGFYLCAWTGGGLGGYTFGSGTRLTVV.

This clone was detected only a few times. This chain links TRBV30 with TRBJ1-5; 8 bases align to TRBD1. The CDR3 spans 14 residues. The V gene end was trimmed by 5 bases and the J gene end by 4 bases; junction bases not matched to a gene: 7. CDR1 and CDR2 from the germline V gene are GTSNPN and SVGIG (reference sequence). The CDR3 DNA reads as TGTGCCTGGGCCGACAGGGGCAATAATCAGCCCCAGCATTTT. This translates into CAWADRGNNQPQHF.

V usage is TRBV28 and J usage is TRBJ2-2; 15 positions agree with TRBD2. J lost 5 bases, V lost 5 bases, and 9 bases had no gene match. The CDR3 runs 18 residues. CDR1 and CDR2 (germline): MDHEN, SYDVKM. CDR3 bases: TGTGCCAGCAGTGCCACGGGACTAGCGGGAGGTGGGACCGGGGAGCTGTTTTTT. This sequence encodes CASSATGLAGGGTGELFF.

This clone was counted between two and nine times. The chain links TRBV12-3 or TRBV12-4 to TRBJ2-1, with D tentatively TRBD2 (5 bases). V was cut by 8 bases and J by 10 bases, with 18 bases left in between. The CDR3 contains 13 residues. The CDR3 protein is CASARGVRGEQFF. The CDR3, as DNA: TGTGCCAGCGCTCGGGGAGTAAGAGGGGAGCAGTTCTTC.

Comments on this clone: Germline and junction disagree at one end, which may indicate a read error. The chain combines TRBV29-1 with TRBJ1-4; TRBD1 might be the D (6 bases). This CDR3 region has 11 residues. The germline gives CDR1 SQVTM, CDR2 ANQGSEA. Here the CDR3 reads CSAETGEKLFF. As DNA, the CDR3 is TGCAGCGCTGAAACAGGGGAAAAACTGTTTTTT.

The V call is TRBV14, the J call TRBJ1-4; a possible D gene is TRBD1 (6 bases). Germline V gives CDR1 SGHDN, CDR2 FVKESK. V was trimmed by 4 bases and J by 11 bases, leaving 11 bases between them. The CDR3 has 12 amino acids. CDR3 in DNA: TGTGCCAGCAGCCCGACAGGTCGGAAACTGTTTTTT. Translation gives CASSPTGRKLFF.

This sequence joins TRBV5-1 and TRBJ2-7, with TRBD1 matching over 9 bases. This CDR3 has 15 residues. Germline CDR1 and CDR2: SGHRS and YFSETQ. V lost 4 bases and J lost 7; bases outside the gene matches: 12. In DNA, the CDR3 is TGCGCCAGCAGCGGAGGCCGGGACAGGGCCGAAGAGCAGTACTTC. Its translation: CASSGGRDRAEEQYF.

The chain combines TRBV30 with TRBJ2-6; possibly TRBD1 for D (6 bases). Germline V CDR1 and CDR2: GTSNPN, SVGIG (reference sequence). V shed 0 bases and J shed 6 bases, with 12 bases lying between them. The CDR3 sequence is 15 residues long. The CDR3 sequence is CAWSVGDNSANVLTF. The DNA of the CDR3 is TGTGCCTGGAGTGTCGGGGACAACTCGGCCAACGTCCTGACTTTC.

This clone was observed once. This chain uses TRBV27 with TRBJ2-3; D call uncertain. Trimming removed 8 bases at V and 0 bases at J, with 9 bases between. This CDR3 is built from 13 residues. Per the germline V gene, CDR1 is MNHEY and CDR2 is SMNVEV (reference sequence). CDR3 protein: CASGLLSTDTQYF. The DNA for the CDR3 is TGTGCCAGCGGTCTACTTAGCACAGATACGCAGTATTTT.

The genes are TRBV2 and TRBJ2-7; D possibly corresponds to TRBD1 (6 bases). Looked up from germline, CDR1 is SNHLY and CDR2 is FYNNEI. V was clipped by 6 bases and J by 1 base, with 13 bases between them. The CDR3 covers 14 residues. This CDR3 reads CASRGVGASYEQYF. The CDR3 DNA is TGTGCCAGCAGGGGCGTGGGGGCGTCCTACGAGCAGTACTTC.

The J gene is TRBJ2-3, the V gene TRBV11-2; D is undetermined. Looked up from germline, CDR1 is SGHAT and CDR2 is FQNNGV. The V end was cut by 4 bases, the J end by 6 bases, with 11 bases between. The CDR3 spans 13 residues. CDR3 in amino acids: CASSSTSWDTQYF. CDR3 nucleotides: TGTGCCAGCAGCTCCACGAGTTGGGATACGCAGTATTTT. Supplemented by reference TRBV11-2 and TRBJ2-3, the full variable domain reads EAGVAQSPRYKIIEKRQSVAFWCNPISGHATLYWYQQILGQGPKLLIQFQNNGVVDDSQLPKDRFSAERLKGVDSTLKIQPAKLEDSAVYLCASSSTSWDTQYFGPGTRLTVL.

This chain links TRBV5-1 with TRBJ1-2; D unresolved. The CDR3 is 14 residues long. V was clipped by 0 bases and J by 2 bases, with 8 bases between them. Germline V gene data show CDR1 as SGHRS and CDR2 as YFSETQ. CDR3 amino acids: CASSLGTANYGYTF. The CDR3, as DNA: TGCGCCAGCAGCTTGGGGACCGCAAACTATGGCTACACCTTC.

Here the CDR3 reads CASSLTGREQYF. CDR3 nucleotide sequence: TGTGCCAGCAGTTTGACTGGACGAGAGCAGTACTTC. The chain recombines TRBV27 with TRBJ2-7; the D is unclear. The germline gives CDR1 MNHEY, CDR2 SMNVEV (reference sequence). The CDR3 is made up of 12 amino acids. V was shortened by 3 bases and J by 7 bases, with 10 bases between the two germline ends.

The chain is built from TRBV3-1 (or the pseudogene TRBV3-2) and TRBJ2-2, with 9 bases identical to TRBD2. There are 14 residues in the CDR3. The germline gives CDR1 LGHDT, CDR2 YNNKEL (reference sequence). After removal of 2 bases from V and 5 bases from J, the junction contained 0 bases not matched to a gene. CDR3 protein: CASSQSGRTGELFF. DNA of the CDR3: TGTGCCAGCAGCCAAAGCGGGAGGACCGGGGAGCTGTTTTTT.

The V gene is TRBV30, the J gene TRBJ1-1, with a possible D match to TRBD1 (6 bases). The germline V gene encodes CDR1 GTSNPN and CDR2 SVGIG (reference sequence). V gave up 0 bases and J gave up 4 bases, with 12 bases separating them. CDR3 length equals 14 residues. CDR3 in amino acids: CAWSVRRGITEAFF. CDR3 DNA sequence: TGTGCCTGGAGTGTACGTAGGGGGATCACTGAAGCTTTCTTT.

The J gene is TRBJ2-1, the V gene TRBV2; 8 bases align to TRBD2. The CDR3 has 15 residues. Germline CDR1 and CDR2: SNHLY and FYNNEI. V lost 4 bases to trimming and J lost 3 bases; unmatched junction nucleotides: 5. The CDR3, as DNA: TGTGCCAGCAGTGGGTCGGGGGGGCTCTACAATGAGCAGTTCTTC. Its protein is CASSGSGGLYNEQFF.

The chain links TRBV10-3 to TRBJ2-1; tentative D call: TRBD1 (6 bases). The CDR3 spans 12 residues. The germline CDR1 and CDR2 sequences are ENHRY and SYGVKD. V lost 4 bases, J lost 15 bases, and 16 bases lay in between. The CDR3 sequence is CAISGLTGRVFF. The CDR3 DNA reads TGTGCCATCAGTGGGTTGACAGGAAGGGTGTTCTTC.

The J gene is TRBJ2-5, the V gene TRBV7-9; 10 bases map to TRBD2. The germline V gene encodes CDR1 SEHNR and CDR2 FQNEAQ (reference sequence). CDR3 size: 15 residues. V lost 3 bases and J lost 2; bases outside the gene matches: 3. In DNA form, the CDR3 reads TGTGCCAGCAGCTTTCCTAGCGGGGGACAAGAGACCCAGTACTTC. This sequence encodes CASSFPSGGQETQYF.

The CDR3 loop reads CASSQDPGPHTDTQYF. As DNA, the CDR3 is TGTGCCAGCAGCCAAGATCCAGGGCCTCACACAGATACGCAGTATTTT. The V and J genes are TRBV3-1 (or the pseudogene TRBV3-2) and TRBJ2-3; maybe TRBD1 (5 bases). Deletions cut 0 bases from V and 2 bases from J, with 12 bases between. Per germline, CDR1 LGHDT and CDR2 YNNKEL (reference sequence). The CDR3 spans 16 residues.